A single sample is the source of the 22 T cell receptor beta chains below, sequenced in a study of cytotoxic CD8 clonotypes in ibrutinib-treated CLL. Method: immunoSEQ multiplex PCR; TCRdb's copy keeps in-frame clones and lacks some. Here the sample spans roughly 250,000 clones, roughly 70% being singletons. This material consisted of PBMCs, taken after 24 months of ibrutinib treatment. These receptors all stem from a human donor with chronic lymphocytic leukemia.

There are a few counts of this clone. The chain employs TRBV28 and TRBJ2-1; D is unclear. The germline CDR1 and CDR2 sequences are MDHEN and SYDVKM. This CDR3 has 14 amino acids. V was clipped by 2 bases and J by 7 bases, with 12 bases between them. CDR3 sequence reads: CASSLSRLGNEQFF. DNA for the CDR3: TGTGCCAGCAGTTTAAGCCGCCTCGGGAATGAGCAGTTCTTC.

The chain carries TRBV28 and TRBJ2-7; the match to TRBD1 covers 8 bases. The CDR3 has 14 amino acids. CDR1 MDHEN and CDR2 SYDVKM come from the germline V gene. With V trimmed by 6 bases and J by 3 bases, 7 bases remained unmatched. DNA of the CDR3: TGTGCCAGCAGCGAGGTTGGACAGGGCTACGAGCAGTACTTC. Translating gives CASSEVGQGYEQYF.

The chain combines TRBV7-2 with TRBJ2-1; TRBD2 aligns across 7 bases. The junction had 5 bases not matched to a gene; V was cut back by 5 bases and J by 1 base. Germline loops: CDR1 SGHTA, CDR2 FQGNSA. The length of the CDR3 is 15 residues. The DNA of the CDR3 is TGTGCCAGCAGCGTTACTAGCGATTCCTACAATGAGCAGTTCTTC. Amino acid sequence: CASSVTSDSYNEQFF.

The count of this clone is one. The chain has TRBV6-6 and TRBJ2-5, with 7 positions matching TRBD1. The CDR3 has 13 residues. Germline CDR1 and CDR2: MNHNY and SVGAGI (reference sequence). The junction had 1 base not matched to a gene; V was cut back by 4 bases and J by 2 bases. The CDR3 sequence is CASSSGQQETQYF. In DNA, the CDR3 is TGTGCCAGCAGTTCGGGACAGCAAGAGACCCAGTACTTC.

This sequence joins TRBV4-3 and TRBJ1-3; D unclear. Germline-derived CDR1 and CDR2 are LGHNA and YSLEER. V lost 0 bases and J 7 bases, leaving 10 bases between the germline ends. The CDR3 loop spans 14 amino acids. DNA for the CDR3: TGCGCCAGCAGCCAAGATGCCGGGGAGAACACCATATATTTT. Translated, it gives CASSQDAGENTIYF.

V usage is TRBV7-8 and J usage is TRBJ1-1, with 7 bases fitting TRBD1. Trimming took 3 bases from V and 0 from J; bases not matched to a gene: 10. The CDR3 covers 17 residues. Germline-derived CDR1 and CDR2 are SGHVS and FQNEAQ. Written as DNA, the CDR3 is TGTGCCAGCAGCTTTTACCGGGGACAGACGATGAACACTGAAGCTTTCTTT. Translated: CASSFYRGQTMNTEAFF.

V usage is TRBV28 and J usage is TRBJ2-1, with TRBD1 as a possible D gene (6 bases). The CDR3 loop spans 18 amino acids. The V gene's germline CDR1 is MDHEN and CDR2 SYDVKM. Trimming left V 3 bases short and J 1 base short, with 19 bases between. The CDR3 reads CASSFISTGGLSYNEQFF. In DNA form, the CDR3 reads TGTGCCAGCAGTTTTATCTCCACTGGGGGCCTTTCCTACAATGAGCAGTTCTTC.

The chain carries TRBV6-1 and TRBJ1-2; the match to TRBD1 covers 7 bases. Germline V gives CDR1 MNHNS, CDR2 SASEGT. The CDR3 has 16 residues. Losses at the gene ends were 4 bases for V and 4 bases for J; bases not matched to a gene: 12. The CDR3 reads CASSGLGQSRTYGYTF. The CDR3 DNA is TGTGCCAGCAGTGGACTGGGACAGAGTAGAACCTATGGCTACACCTTC.

This chain connects TRBV11-3 to TRBJ1-3; D gene unclear. V was trimmed by 1 base and J by 0 bases, leaving 7 bases between them. CDR1 and CDR2 from the germline V gene are SGHNT and YENEEA. This CDR3 is built from 15 residues. In DNA, the CDR3 is TGTGCCAGCAGCTTAGCGGGAAGCTCTGGAAACACCATATATTTT. Its protein is CASSLAGSSGNTIYF.

There are a few counts of this clone. This rearrangement joins TRBV2 to TRBJ2-1; 10 nucleotides align to TRBD2. CDR3 size: 14 residues. With 11 bases clipped from V and 3 bases from J, the junction kept 7 bases outside the gene matches. Germline CDR1 SNHLY, CDR2 FYNNEI. CDR3 region: CAGRAGGGYNEQFF. DNA for the CDR3: TGTGCCGGACGAGCGGGAGGGGGCTACAATGAGCAGTTCTTC.

The chain carries TRBV28 and TRBJ2-2, with 9 bases aligning to TRBD2. The germline gives CDR1 MDHEN, CDR2 SYDVKM. The CDR3 has 15 amino acids. Germline trimming cut 6 bases from V and 4 bases from J; bases unmatched to any gene: 6. The CDR3 sequence: CASRLAGLITGELFF. The CDR3 DNA reads TGTGCCAGCAGGCTAGCGGGGCTCATCACCGGGGAGCTGTTTTTT.

This clone was seen a few times. The V gene is TRBV11-1, the J gene TRBJ2-3; D perhaps matches TRBD2 (5 bases). The CDR3 consists of 12 residues. The V end lost 5 bases, the J end lost 6 bases, and 9 bases lay between the germline ends. Germline V lookup: CDR1 SGHAT, CDR2 FQDESV (reference sequence). The CDR3 DNA follows: TGTGCCAGCAGCCCTCGAGGGGATACGCAGTATTTT. Translating gives CASSPRGDTQYF.

The gene calls are TRBV9 and TRBJ2-2; a possible D gene is TRBD2 (6 bases). Trimming removed 2 bases at V and 6 bases at J, with 11 bases between. There are 14 residues in the CDR3. The germline V gene encodes CDR1 SGDLS and CDR2 YYNGEE. CDR3 DNA: TGTGCCAGCAGCGTGTCGGGAGATCCCGGGGAGCTGTTTTTT. This gives the protein CASSVSGDPGELFF. The full variable domain, with the rest looked up from reference TRBV9 and TRBJ2-2, is DSGVTQTPKHLITATGQRVTLRCSPRSGDLSVYWYQQSLDQGLQFLIQYYNGEERAKGNILERFSAQQFPDLHSELNLSSLELGDSALYFCASSVSGDPGELFFGEGSRLTVL.

The CDR3 here is CASSPEGGGGQFF. CDR3 DNA: TGTGCCAGCAGCCCTGAGGGGGGCGGGGGGCAGTTCTTC. The chain has TRBV7-2 and TRBJ2-1; maybe TRBD2 (7 bases). CDR1 is SGHTA, CDR2 FQGNSA, per germline. The germline V and J ends were trimmed by 5 bases and 12 bases, with 17 bases remaining between them. The CDR3 contains 13 residues.

For this clone: Other nucleotide sequences in the sample specify the same CDR3. J is TRBJ1-5 and V is TRBV18; 8 bases map to TRBD1. The CDR3 contains 15 residues. Unmatched junction bases numbered 2, after V lost 2 bases and J lost 2 bases. The germline V gene encodes CDR1 KGHSH and CDR2 LQKENI. The DNA for the CDR3 is TGTGCCAGCTCACCAGACAGGGGCGGCAATCAGCCCCAGCATTTT. Translated, it gives CASSPDRGGNQPQHF.

The genes are TRBV6-5 and TRBJ2-7, with unresolved D. Trimming took off 4 bases at V and 0 bases at J, with 13 bases between the two ends. The germline V gene has CDR1 MNHEY and CDR2 SVGAGI. The CDR3 spans 15 residues. CDR3 sequence (DNA): TGTGCCAGCAGTTCAAACCCGGACGGCTCCTACGAGCAGTACTTC. This codes for CASSSNPDGSYEQYF.

The chain joins TRBV28 to TRBJ2-5; TRBD1 aligns across 7 bases. The CDR3 has 15 amino acids. Germline CDR1 is MDHEN and CDR2 is SYDVKM. Trimming removed 5 bases from V and 2 bases from J; junction bases left unmatched: 8. The CDR3 is CASSTRSRGQETQYF. DNA for the CDR3: TGTGCCAGCAGTACGAGGAGCAGGGGGCAAGAGACCCAGTACTTC. The full variable domain, rest sourced from reference TRBV28 and TRBJ2-5, is DVKVTQSSRYLVKRTGEKVFLECVQDMDHENMFWYRQDPGLGLRLIYFSYDVKMKEKGDIPEGYSVSREKKERFSLILESASTNQTSMYLCASSTRSRGQETQYFGPGTRLLVL.

The rearrangement uses TRBV30 and TRBJ1-5; tentatively, D is TRBD1 (5 bases). In germline, CDR1 is GTSNPN, CDR2 SVGIG (reference sequence). Trimming took off 4 bases at V and 0 bases at J, with 13 bases between the two ends. The CDR3 is 15 residues long. CDR3 sequence reads: CAWTLTDYSNQPQHF. CDR3 nucleotides: TGTGCCTGGACCCTGACAGACTATAGCAATCAGCCCCAGCATTTT.

This clone showed up just a few times. The chain couples TRBV28 to TRBJ2-2, with 12 bases lining up with TRBD2. This CDR3 has 15 residues. The germline CDR1 and CDR2 sequences are MDHEN and SYDVKM. The V gene end was trimmed by 7 bases and the J gene end by 6 bases; junction bases not matched to a gene: 6. This CDR3 reads CASTASGRGPGELFF. In DNA form, the CDR3 reads TGTGCCAGCACAGCTAGCGGGAGGGGGCCCGGGGAGCTGTTTTTT.

The V call is TRBV10-2, the J call TRBJ1-2, with D unclear. From germline, CDR1 is WSHSY and CDR2 SAAADI. The CDR3 runs 13 residues. V was pared by 0 bases and J by 7 bases, with 9 bases between. This CDR3 is CASSESLSGGYTF. CDR3 in DNA: TGCGCCAGCAGTGAGTCGTTATCGGGTGGCTACACCTTC.

The rearrangement links TRBV9 to TRBJ2-7; D may be TRBD2 (6 bases). Germline V gene sequence: CDR1 SGDLS, CDR2 YYNGEE. The CDR3 loop spans 16 amino acids. Trimming removed 0 bases from V and 2 bases from J, with 15 bases in between. CDR3 DNA: TGTGCCAGCAGCGTAGGCGGGATCTCCCCCGCCTACGAGCAGTACTTC. Translating it yields CASSVGGISPAYEQYF. Using reference TRBV9 and TRBJ2-7 for the parts outside the CDR3, the full variable domain is DSGVTQTPKHLITATGQRVTLRCSPRSGDLSVYWYQQSLDQGLQFLIQYYNGEERAKGNILERFSAQQFPDLHSELNLSSLELGDSALYFCASSVGGISPAYEQYFGPGTRLTVT.

There are a few counts of this clone. The chain carries TRBV9 and TRBJ2-1, with 7 bases aligning to TRBD2. Germline assignment: CDR1 SGDLS and CDR2 YYNGEE. With 4 bases clipped from V and 14 bases from J, the junction kept 15 bases outside the gene matches. There are 14 residues in the CDR3. The CDR3 coding sequence is TGTGCCAGCAGCCCGTCCGGGACTATACCAGGCGAGTTCTTC. It translates to CASSPSGTIPGEFF.